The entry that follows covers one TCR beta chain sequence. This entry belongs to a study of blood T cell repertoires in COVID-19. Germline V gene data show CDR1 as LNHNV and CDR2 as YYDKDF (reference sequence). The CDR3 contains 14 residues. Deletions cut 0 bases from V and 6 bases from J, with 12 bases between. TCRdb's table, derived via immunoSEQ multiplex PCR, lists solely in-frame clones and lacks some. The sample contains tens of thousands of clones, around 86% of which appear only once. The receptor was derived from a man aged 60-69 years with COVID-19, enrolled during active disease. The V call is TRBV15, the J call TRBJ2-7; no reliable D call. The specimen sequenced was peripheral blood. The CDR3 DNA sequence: TGTGCCACCAGCAGAGATATGACGCAGGCCGAGCAGTACTTC. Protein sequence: CATSRDMTQAEQYF.